A single sample is the source of the 17 T cell receptor beta chains below, sequenced in a study of CD8+ T cells in alopecia areata. Sequencing templates came from extracted RNA that was reverse transcribed into cDNA. Libraries were prepared by immunoSEQ multiplex PCR; TCRdb keeps only in-frame clonotypes and omits some of them. The data contain about 180,000 clones, 65% to 75% of them singletons. Sequencing was performed on CD8+ T cells sorted from blood, taken at week 0. The receptors originated from a human donor with alopecia areata.

The gene calls are TRBV7-8 and TRBJ2-2, with D possibly TRBD2 on 5 matching bases. This CDR3 contains 17 residues. V was pared by 1 base and J by 6 bases, with 18 bases between. The germline gives CDR1 SGHVS, CDR2 FQNEAQ. The CDR3 DNA reads as TGTGCCAGCAGCTTAGGGTCGCGGGTCAGACTCGCCGGGGAGCTGTTTTTT. This encodes CASSLGSRVRLAGELFF.

This clone has only a few counts. This chain links TRBV27 with TRBJ1-5; perhaps TRBD1 as D (5 bases). The germline V and J ends were trimmed by 8 bases and 0 bases, with 14 bases remaining between them. Germline assignment: CDR1 MNHEY and CDR2 SMNVEV (reference sequence). This CDR3 comprises 15 residues. The CDR3 bases are TGTGCCAGCGGCTTACAGGATTATAGCAATCAGCCCCAGCATTTT. Its translation: CASGLQDYSNQPQHF.

V gene TRBV30 combines with J gene TRBJ1-1, with 8 nucleotides matching TRBD1. J gave up 1 base and V 8 bases, and 6 bases lay outside the gene matches. From germline, CDR1 is GTSNPN and CDR2 SVGIG (reference sequence). The CDR3 extends over 13 amino acids. The CDR3 DNA reads TGTGCCGTAATGGACAGGGAGAACACTGAAGCTTTCTTT. Protein: CAVMDRENTEAFF.

The chain links TRBV29-1 to TRBJ1-2, with D maybe TRBD1 (6 bases). Per the germline V gene, CDR1 is SQVTM and CDR2 is ANQGSEA. Trimming cost V 5 bases and J 3 bases, with 10 bases left between them. The CDR3 length is 12 residues. CDR3 DNA sequence: TGCAGCGTTTGGGGGGGCGACTATGGCTACACCTTC. This gives the protein CSVWGGDYGYTF.

The chain combines TRBV6-6 with TRBJ2-3, with D unclear. The CDR3 is 13 amino acids. CDR1 and CDR2 (germline): MNHNY, SVGAGI (reference sequence). V was shortened by 2 bases and J by 6 bases, with 9 bases between the two germline ends. The CDR3, as DNA: TGTGCCAGCAGTTACCCCGGTTACGATACGCAGTATTTT. The encoded protein is CASSYPGYDTQYF.

This sequence joins TRBV7-8 and TRBJ1-1; D unresolved. CDR1 is SGHVS, CDR2 FQNEAQ, per germline. Trimming stripped 1 base from V and 11 bases from J, with 8 bases between. The CDR3 has 11 amino acids. The CDR3 reads CASSLVRRAFF. The CDR3 region has the DNA TGTGCCAGCAGCTTAGTTCGTCGCGCTTTCTTT. Complete variable domain (other parts from reference TRBV7-8 and TRBJ1-1): GAGVSQSPRYKVAKRGQDVALRCDPISGHVSLFWYQQALGQGPEFLTYFQNEAQLDKSGLPSDRFFAERPEGSVSTLKIQRTQQEDSAVYLCASSLVRRAFFGQGTRLTVV.

Comment on this clone: A read error may produce the germline difference seen at one junction end. Here the CDR3 reads CASTTSGFGGELFF. CDR3 nucleotide sequence: TGTGCCAGCACCACTAGCGGGTTTGGCGGGGAGCTGTTTTTT. This sequence joins TRBV5-1 and TRBJ2-2; 9 bases agree with TRBD2. CDR1 is SGHRS, CDR2 YFSETQ, per germline. The CDR3 is 14 amino acids.

This chain uses TRBV4-1 with TRBJ1-2; D possibly corresponds to TRBD1 (5 bases). The CDR3 spans 15 residues. CDR1 is MGHRA and CDR2 is YSYEKL in the germline V gene. The germline V and J ends were trimmed by 3 bases and 3 bases, with 14 bases remaining between them. The CDR3 coding sequence is TGCGCCAGCAGCCAGGGGACGGACCTATACTATGGCTACACCTTC. As protein: CASSQGTDLYYGYTF.

The chain employs TRBV7-8 and TRBJ2-3, with a possible D match to TRBD1 (5 bases). The CDR3 is made up of 15 amino acids. Germline CDR1 is SGHVS and CDR2 is FQNEAQ. The V end lost 2 bases, the J end lost 1 base, and 10 bases lay between the germline ends. The DNA for the CDR3 is TGTGCCAGCAGCTTAACGAGCAGGGGCACAGATACGCAGTATTTT. This gives the protein CASSLTSRGTDTQYF.

The rearrangement uses TRBV25-1 and TRBJ1-6; 7 nucleotides agree with TRBD1. This CDR3 contains 14 residues. Trimming at V came to 3 bases and at J to 6 bases, leaving 2 bases not matched to a gene. Germline V CDR1 and CDR2: MGHDK, SYGVNS. The CDR3 bases are TGTGCCAGCAGTGACTGGGACAGTAATTCACCCCTCCACTTT. It is translated as CASSDWDSNSPLHF.

This clone has a handful of counts. The same CDR3 arises from other DNA sequences in this sample as well. The chain has TRBV13 and TRBJ2-3; D call uncertain. Germline lookup yields CDR1 PRHDT and CDR2 FYEKMQ (reference sequence). V lost 1 base and J 6 bases, leaving 5 bases between the germline ends. CDR3 size: 12 residues. The CDR3 DNA follows: TGTGCCAGCAGCTTAGCAGCCGATACGCAGTATTTT. Its protein product is CASSLAADTQYF.

The sample holds one count of this clone. The genes are TRBV25-1 and TRBJ1-2; D is ambiguous. Germline V gene data show CDR1 as MGHDK and CDR2 as SYGVNS. This CDR3 is 11 amino acids long. Trimming removed 4 bases from V and 7 bases from J, with 7 bases in between. The chain's CDR3 is CASSGGLGYTF. The CDR3 DNA reads TGTGCCAGCAGTGGGGGTCTTGGCTACACCTTC.

This clone was counted a few times. The gene calls are TRBV6-6 and TRBJ2-5; no firm D call. This CDR3 has 16 residues. Trimming removed 2 bases from V and 5 bases from J, with 18 bases in between. Germline-derived CDR1 and CDR2 are MNHNY and SVGAGI (reference sequence). The CDR3 protein is CASSYEYNSDGETQYF. CDR3 bases: TGTGCCAGCAGTTACGAGTACAATTCGGACGGGGAGACCCAGTACTTC.

The rearrangement links TRBV10-3 to TRBJ2-2; D is undetermined. CDR3 length: 13 residues. Trimming stripped 8 bases from V and 6 bases from J, with 13 bases between. Per germline, CDR1 ENHRY and CDR2 SYGVKD. CDR3 in amino acids: CAIEGMSAGELFF. As DNA, the CDR3 is TGTGCCATCGAAGGAATGTCTGCCGGGGAGCTGTTTTTT.

The J gene is TRBJ2-7, the V gene TRBV2; D may correspond to TRBD1 or TRBD2 (5 bases each). The CDR3 is 13 amino acids. Per germline, CDR1 SNHLY and CDR2 FYNNEI. Trimming removed 5 bases at V and 9 bases at J, with 17 bases between. CDR3 DNA sequence: TGTGCCAGCAGTCAGGGACCGAGAGACGGGCAGTACTTC. It is translated as CASSQGPRDGQYF.

This chain connects TRBV2 to TRBJ2-5; D gene unclear. Trimming took 7 bases from V and 4 from J, leaving 13 bases between them. Germline values: CDR1 SNHLY, CDR2 FYNNEI. The CDR3 consists of 13 residues. CDR3 region: CASMLGPGETQYF. The CDR3 nucleotides read TGTGCCAGCATGCTGGGTCCGGGAGAGACCCAGTACTTC.

The chain has TRBV4-1 and TRBJ1-1, with 8 bases fitting TRBD1. Per germline, CDR1 MGHRA and CDR2 YSYEKL. Trimming cost V 3 bases and J 6 bases; bases outside gene matches: 6. The CDR3 consists of 14 residues. The CDR3 region has the DNA TGCGCCAGCAGCCACGACAGGGGAGGGTCTGAAGCTTTCTTT. As protein: CASSHDRGGSEAFF.